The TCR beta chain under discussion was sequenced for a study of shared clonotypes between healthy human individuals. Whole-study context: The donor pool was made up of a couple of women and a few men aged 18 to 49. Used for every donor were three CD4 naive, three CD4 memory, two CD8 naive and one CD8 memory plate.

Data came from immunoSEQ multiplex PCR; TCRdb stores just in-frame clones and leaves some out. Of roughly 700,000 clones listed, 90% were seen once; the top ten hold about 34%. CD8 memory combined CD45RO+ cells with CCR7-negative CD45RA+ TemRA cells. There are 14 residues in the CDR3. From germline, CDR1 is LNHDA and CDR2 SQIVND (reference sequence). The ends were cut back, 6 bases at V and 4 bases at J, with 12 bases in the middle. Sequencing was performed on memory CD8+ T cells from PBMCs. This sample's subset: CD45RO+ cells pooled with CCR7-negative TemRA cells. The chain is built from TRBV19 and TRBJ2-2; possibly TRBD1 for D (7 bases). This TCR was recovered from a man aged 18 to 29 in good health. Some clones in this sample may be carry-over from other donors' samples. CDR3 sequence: CASREGAATGELFF. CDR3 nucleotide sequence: TGTGCCAGTAGGGAGGGGGCCGCCACCGGGGAGCTGTTTTTT.